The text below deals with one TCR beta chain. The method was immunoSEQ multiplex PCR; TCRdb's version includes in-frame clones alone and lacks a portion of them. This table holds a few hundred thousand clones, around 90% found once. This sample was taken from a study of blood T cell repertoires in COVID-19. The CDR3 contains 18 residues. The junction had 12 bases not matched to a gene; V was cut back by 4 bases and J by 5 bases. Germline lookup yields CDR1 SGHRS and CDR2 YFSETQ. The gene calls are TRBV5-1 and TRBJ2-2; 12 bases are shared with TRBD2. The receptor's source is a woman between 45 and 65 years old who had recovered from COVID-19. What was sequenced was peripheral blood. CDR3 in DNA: TGCGCCAGCAGCCGACAGACTAGCGGGAGTTGGAGGACCGGGGAGCTGTTTTTT. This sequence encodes CASSRQTSGSWRTGELFF. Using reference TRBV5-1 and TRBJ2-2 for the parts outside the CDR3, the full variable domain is KAGVTQTPRYLIKTRGQQVTLSCSPISGHRSVSWYQQTPGQGLQFLFEYFSETQRNKGNFPGRFSGRQFSNSRSEMNVSTLELGDSALYLCASSRQTSGSWRTGELFFGEGSRLTVL.